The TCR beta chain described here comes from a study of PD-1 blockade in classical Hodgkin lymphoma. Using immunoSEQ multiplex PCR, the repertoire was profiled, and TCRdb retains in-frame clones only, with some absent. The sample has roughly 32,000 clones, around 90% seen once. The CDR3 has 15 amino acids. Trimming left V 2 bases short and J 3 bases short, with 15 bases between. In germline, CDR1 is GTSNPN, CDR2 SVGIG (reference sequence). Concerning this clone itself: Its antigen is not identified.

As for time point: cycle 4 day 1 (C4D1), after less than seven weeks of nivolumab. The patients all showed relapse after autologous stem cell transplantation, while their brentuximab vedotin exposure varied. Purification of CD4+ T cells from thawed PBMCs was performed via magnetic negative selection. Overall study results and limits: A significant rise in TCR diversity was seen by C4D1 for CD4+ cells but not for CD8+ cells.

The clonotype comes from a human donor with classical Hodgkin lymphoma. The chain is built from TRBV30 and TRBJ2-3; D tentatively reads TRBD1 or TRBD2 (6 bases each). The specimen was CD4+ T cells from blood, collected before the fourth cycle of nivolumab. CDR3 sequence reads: CAWSQGGRGTDTQYF. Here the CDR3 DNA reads TGTGCCTGGAGTCAAGGGGGGCGAGGGACAGATACGCAGTATTTT.